The clone carrying this T cell receptor beta chain was seen only once. As yet, its antigen is unknown. The sample belongs to a study of healthy donors' naive CD4 and CD8 T cells. Study information: All functional IMGT TCR alpha variants were covered by new primers.

A linear amplification protocol produced the TCR libraries from about 510 ng of total RNA. Per the study methods: From a few healthy donors, approximately 79,000 rearranged TCR alpha transcripts were sequenced. TCRdb independently ran MiXCR on the reads; one entry per CDR3 protein. The V and J calls and clone size are TCRdb's, not the authors'. Of 150,000 to 200,000 distinct CDR3 sequences detected, around 74% appear once; the ten largest clones hold less than 2.5%. J gave up 2 bases and V 6 bases, and 13 bases lay outside the gene matches. Germline V gene sequence: CDR1 ENHRY, CDR2 SYGVKD. The CDR3 extends over 17 amino acids. Overall study findings and caveats: A reported CD4+/CD8+ bias affected most V and J genes in naive cells.

This sequence originates from a pool of human donors in good health; the sample pools cells from several healthy donors. V usage is TRBV10-3 and J usage is TRBJ2-3; 8 positions match TRBD2. The sequencing sample was made of naive CD4+ and CD8+ T cells sorted from blood, pooled from several donors. The CDR3 DNA is TGTGCCATCAGCGCCCAAGGGTTTAGCGGGGTCACAGATACGCAGTATTTT. Its translation: CAISAQGFSGVTDTQYF.